The 27 T cell receptor beta chains presented below share a single source sample, sequenced in a study of cytomegalovirus exposure and HLA in healthy donors. In the PCR, 60 Vbeta and 13 Jbeta primers were used. Data came from immunoSEQ multiplex PCR; TCRdb stores just in-frame clones and leaves some out. The data show 200,000 or so clones, with more than 75% seen just once and over 3.5% held by the top ten. The sample comprised PBMCs. The receptors originated from a male donor in good health and CMV-seronegative.

This clone has only one observation. Here the CDR3 reads CASSRDRGRDKNIQYF. In DNA form, the CDR3 reads TGTGCCAGCAGCCGGGACAGGGGGCGAGACAAAAACATTCAGTACTTC. The V gene is TRBV2, the J gene TRBJ2-4; 12 positions match TRBD1. CDR1 SNHLY and CDR2 FYNNEI come from the germline V gene. Trimming took 6 bases from V and 3 from J; bases not matched to a gene: 6. This CDR3 has 16 amino acids.

This clone was detected only a few times. This chain connects TRBV14 to TRBJ1-5; a weak D match, TRBD1 (6 bases). The CDR3 spans 14 residues. Germline V gene data show CDR1 as SGHDN and CDR2 as FVKESK. V gave up 2 bases and J gave up 2 bases, with 7 bases separating them. The CDR3 here is CASSQPGGNQPQHF. For the CDR3, the DNA is TGTGCCAGCAGCCAACCAGGGGGCAATCAGCCCCAGCATTTT.

This chain joins TRBV5-1 and TRBJ1-4; D is possibly TRBD1 (5 bases). The CDR3 contains 18 residues. The germline V and J ends were trimmed by 3 bases and 3 bases, with 21 bases remaining between them. Germline V gene lookup returns CDR1 SGHRS and CDR2 YFSETQ. This CDR3 reads CASSYDPGPRRANEKLFF. CDR3 nucleotide sequence: TGCGCCAGCAGCTACGATCCGGGACCCCGGAGGGCTAATGAAAAACTGTTTTTT.

The chain is built from TRBV10-3 and TRBJ1-1; the D is unclear. V lost 4 bases and J lost 1, with 7 bases in between. The CDR3 has 13 amino acids. From germline, CDR1 is ENHRY and CDR2 SYGVKD. CDR3 in amino acids: CAISVGKNTEAFF. The CDR3 bases are TGTGCCATCAGTGTGGGCAAGAACACTGAAGCTTTCTTT.

The J gene is TRBJ2-2, the V gene TRBV18; D may be TRBD1 (6 bases). The CDR3 consists of 15 residues. V lost 3 bases to trimming and J lost 7 bases, with 15 bases between them. Germline V CDR1 and CDR2: KGHSH, LQKENI. CDR3 residues: CASSPRTASFGELFF. In DNA, the CDR3 is TGTGCCAGCTCACCTAGGACAGCCTCTTTCGGGGAGCTGTTTTTT.

This chain uses TRBV6-5 with TRBJ1-2, with TRBD1 matching 9 bases. Germline lookup yields CDR1 MNHEY and CDR2 SVGAGI. V trimming: 7 bases; J trimming: 4 bases; junction bases outside the gene matches: 4. This CDR3 has 13 amino acids. CDR3 nucleotides: TGTGCCAGCACTACAGGGGGCGGCTATGGCTACACCTTC. Translating gives CASTTGGGYGYTF.

This clone is judged medium-sized. The chain couples TRBV6-4 to TRBJ1-4, with 8 nucleotides matching TRBD1. Trimming removed 7 bases from V and 1 base from J; junction bases left unmatched: 5. From germline, CDR1 is MRHNA and CDR2 SNTAGT. This CDR3 comprises 15 residues. The DNA of the CDR3 is TGTGCCAGCACCCAGGGGGCTGGAACTAATGAAAAACTGTTTTTT. Protein product: CASTQGAGTNEKLFF.

The chain recombines TRBV6-1 with TRBJ2-5, with 10 nucleotides matching TRBD2. The J call may be mistaken, given a closer DNA end match to TRBJ2-7. Germline V gene lookup returns CDR1 MNHNS and CDR2 SASEGT. This CDR3 region has 16 residues. The CDR3 loop reads CASSEWAGTSDYEQYF. The CDR3 DNA reads as TGTGCCAGCAGTGAATGGGCCGGGACTAGCGACTACGAGCAGTACTTC.

The chain combines TRBV29-1 with TRBJ2-1; no definite D call. The germline V gene has CDR1 SQVTM and CDR2 ANQGSEA. Trimming took 4 bases from V and 6 from J, leaving 7 bases between them. The length of the CDR3 is 11 residues. The CDR3 sequence is CSVGAPNEQFF. CDR3 DNA: TGCAGCGTTGGCGCTCCCAATGAGCAGTTCTTC.

This clone was counted once. This sequence joins TRBV30 and TRBJ2-3; a possible D gene is TRBD2 (6 bases). Trimming cost V 1 base and J 8 bases, with 10 bases left between them. Germline values: CDR1 GTSNPN, CDR2 SVGIG (reference sequence). The CDR3 spans 12 residues. The CDR3 DNA reads as TGTGCCTGGAGTGAACTAGCCGGTACGCAGTATTTT. This sequence encodes CAWSELAGTQYF.

For this clone: The germline gene is not matched at one end of the junction; a read error may be the cause. The genes are TRBV7-9 and TRBJ2-7; the match to TRBD2 covers 9 bases. CDR3 size: 17 residues. Germline V lookup: CDR1 SEHNR, CDR2 FQNEAQ (reference sequence). The CDR3 DNA reads as TGTTCCAGCAGCTCCAAGGCCGTAGCGGGAGTTGGCTACGAGCAGTACTTC. It yields the protein CSSSSKAVAGVGYEQYF.

The CDR3 loop reads CASSPTWTSTAYNEQFF. The CDR3 bases are TGCGCCAGCAGCCCCACATGGACTAGTACCGCGTACAATGAGCAGTTCTTC. The chain is built from TRBV5-1 and TRBJ2-1; TRBD2 aligns across 7 bases. Unmatched junction bases numbered 14, after V lost 4 bases and J lost 4 bases. The CDR3 is made up of 17 amino acids. Germline V gives CDR1 SGHRS, CDR2 YFSETQ.

This clone appeared once. The same CDR3 can be traced to other DNA sequences in this sample. V and J are TRBV9 and TRBJ2-1, with D possibly matching TRBD2 (5 bases). V dropped 0 bases and J dropped 1 base, with 11 bases sitting between them. The CDR3 spans 16 residues. Germline lookup yields CDR1 SGDLS and CDR2 YYNGEE. CDR3 nucleotides: TGTGCCAGCAGCGTAGCCGACACGGGGTCCTACAATGAGCAGTTCTTC. Translating gives CASSVADTGSYNEQFF.

With respect to this clone: At the DNA level, this CDR3 is encoded by other sequences in the same sample as well. The chain couples TRBV5-6 to TRBJ2-7; D is possibly TRBD2 (5 bases). This CDR3 comprises 13 residues. CDR1 and CDR2 from the germline V gene are SGHDT and YYEEEE. V lost 4 bases and J 3 bases, leaving 11 bases between the germline ends. The CDR3 DNA is TGTGCCAGCAGCCCTCGGACTGGCTACGAGCAGTACTTC. It yields the protein CASSPRTGYEQYF. Full variable domain (rest looked up from reference TRBV5-6 and TRBJ2-7): DAGVTQSPTHLIKTRGQQVTLRCSPKSGHDTVSWYQQALGQGPQFIFQYYEEEERQRGNFPDRFSGHQFPNYSSELNVNALLLGDSALYLCASSPRTGYEQYFGPGTRLTVT.

V is TRBV5-1 and J is TRBJ2-2; unclear D gene. The germline V gene has CDR1 SGHRS and CDR2 YFSETQ. CDR3 length equals 14 residues. V was shortened by 4 bases and J by 3 bases, with 10 bases between the two germline ends. CDR3 sequence: CASSQPGYTGELFF. CDR3 in DNA: TGCGCCAGCAGCCAGCCCGGGTACACCGGGGAGCTGTTTTTT.

The chain links TRBV4-1 to TRBJ2-1; D not resolved. The CDR3 covers 15 residues. The ends were cut back, 0 bases at V and 8 bases at J, with 14 bases in the middle. The germline V gene has CDR1 MGHRA and CDR2 YSYEKL. The CDR3 region is CASSQDVTSRDEQFF. The CDR3 DNA follows: TGCGCCAGCAGCCAAGATGTTACGTCCCGCGATGAGCAGTTCTTC.

The chain combines TRBV6-1 with TRBJ1-1; TRBD1 is a possible D gene (6 bases). The V end lost 8 bases, the J end lost 4 bases, and 17 bases lay between the germline ends. There are 14 residues in the CDR3. The germline V gene has CDR1 MNHNS and CDR2 SASEGT. The CDR3 DNA is TGTGCCAGCTCCACCTACAGGGATGCCACTGAAGCTTTCTTT. Its protein product is CASSTYRDATEAFF.

This chain's CDR3 is CASSSRTSGSFFYEQYF. CDR3 DNA: TGTGCCAGCAGCTCCCGGACTAGCGGGAGCTTTTTCTACGAGCAGTACTTC. The chain carries TRBV5-4 and TRBJ2-7; 13 bases match TRBD2. This CDR3 has 17 amino acids. CDR1 SGHNT and CDR2 YYREEE come from the germline V gene (reference sequence). V lost 3 bases and J lost 3; bases outside the gene matches: 9.

To note about this clone: A read error may account for a junction end that differs from germline. V and J are TRBV7-9 and TRBJ2-7; 9 positions match TRBD2. The germline V gene encodes CDR1 SEHNR and CDR2 FQNEAQ (reference sequence). This CDR3 is built from 17 residues. CDR3 nucleotide sequence: TGTTCCAGCAGCTTTGGTAGCGGGAGAGTAAGGTCCTACGAGCAGTACTTC. Translating gives CSSSFGSGRVRSYEQYF.

V is TRBV6-6 and J is TRBJ2-1; 9 bases fit TRBD2. Trimming cost V 2 bases and J 1 base; bases outside gene matches: 3. Germline CDR1 MNHNY, CDR2 SVGAGI (reference sequence). The CDR3 is made up of 16 amino acids. This CDR3 reads CASSYRSGRSYNEQFF. CDR3 bases: TGTGCCAGCAGTTACCGAAGCGGGAGGTCCTACAATGAGCAGTTCTTC.

The genes are TRBV6-1 and TRBJ1-1; unclear D gene. The CDR3 is 13 residues long. Germline V gene data show CDR1 as MNHNS and CDR2 as SASEGT. Deletions cut 2 bases from V and 10 bases from J, with 14 bases between. CDR3 coding DNA: TGTGCCAGCAGTGAAACATCTGTAGGAGCAGCTTTCTTT. This sequence encodes CASSETSVGAAFF.

V and J are TRBV5-1 and TRBJ2-5, with D possibly being TRBD1 (6 bases). Trimming shortened V by 2 bases and J by 2 bases, and 16 bases separated the two germline ends. The CDR3 covers 16 residues. Looked up from germline, CDR1 is SGHRS and CDR2 is YFSETQ. CDR3 in DNA: TGCGCCAGCAGCTTTACGACAGGCCCTGGGCAAGAGACCCAGTACTTC. Translating it yields CASSFTTGPGQETQYF.

V and J are TRBV5-1 and TRBJ2-7; TRBD2 matches at 13 bases. Germline CDR1 and CDR2: SGHRS and YFSETQ. This CDR3 region has 17 residues. The ends lost 0 bases at V and 7 bases at J; junction bases unmatched: 10. CDR3 nucleotides: TGCGCCAGCAGCTTGGGTCTGGGGACTAGCGGGATCGAAGAGCAGTACTTC. Translating it yields CASSLGLGTSGIEEQYF.

DNA of the CDR3: TGCGCCAGCAGCTTGGATCCCGGACTGGGCTATGGCTACACCTTC. Protein sequence: CASSLDPGLGYGYTF. The rearrangement joins TRBV5-1 to TRBJ1-2; D is uncertain. CDR3 length: 15 residues. Trimming removed 0 bases at V and 4 bases at J, with 13 bases between. Germline lookup yields CDR1 SGHRS and CDR2 YFSETQ.

Only a few counts were recorded for this clone. The gene calls are TRBV15 and TRBJ2-1; D possibly corresponds to TRBD2 (6 bases). Per germline, CDR1 LNHNV and CDR2 YYDKDF (reference sequence). V lost 0 bases, J lost 4 bases, and 7 bases lay in between. The CDR3 loop spans 14 amino acids. The CDR3 here is CATSRDREYNEQFF. CDR3 DNA: TGTGCCACCAGCAGAGATCGGGAGTACAATGAGCAGTTCTTC. The whole variable domain, filled in from reference TRBV15 and TRBJ2-1, reads DAMVIQNPRYQVTQFGKPVTLSCSQTLNHNVMYWYQQKSSQAPKLLFHYYDKDFNNEADTPDNFQSRRPNTSFCFLDIRSPGLGDTAMYLCATSRDREYNEQFFGPGTRLTVL.

The chain uses TRBV7-2 and TRBJ1-2; perhaps TRBD1 as D (5 bases). V was shortened by 5 bases and J by 4 bases, with 17 bases between the two germline ends. The CDR3 spans 15 residues. Germline V gene data show CDR1 as SGHTA and CDR2 as FQGNSA. The CDR3 reads CASSRAGGGSYGYTF. CDR3 nucleotide sequence: TGTGCCAGCAGCAGGGCTGGGGGGGGGAGCTATGGCTACACCTTC.

The chain joins TRBV19 to TRBJ2-7; D perhaps matches TRBD1 (5 bases). Germline loops: CDR1 LNHDA, CDR2 SQIVND (reference sequence). V gave up 5 bases and J gave up 3 bases, with 17 bases separating them. CDR3 length: 15 residues. The chain's CDR3 is CASSPTGAWVYEQYF. In DNA, the CDR3 is TGTGCCAGTAGTCCAACAGGAGCATGGGTCTACGAGCAGTACTTC.